The source of this TCR beta chain is a study of Ad26.COV2.S vaccination and SARS-CoV-2 variants. Treatment of the sample: some 19 received Ad26.COV2.S at low or high dose, single or two shots; about 5 received placebo; per-sample allocation not given. The study sampled participants on day 63 after the first vaccine or placebo injection. From germline, CDR1 is LGHNA and CDR2 YSLEER. This CDR3 region has 19 residues. Trimming cost V 0 bases and J 0 bases, with 18 bases left between them. Sequencing used immunoSEQ multiplex PCR; TCRdb keeps in-frame clones, though not all of them. The profile shows about 350,000 clones, more than 85% of them singletons.

The receptor was isolated from a person aged 18 to 59 who received the Ad26.COV2.S COVID-19 vaccine or a placebo. J is TRBJ1-3 and V is TRBV4-3, with a possible D match to TRBD1 (5 bases). The starting material was peripheral blood, obtained in a trial of Ad26.COV2.S vaccine versus placebo. CDR3 sequence (DNA): TGCGCCAGCAGCCAAGATTTAGTGGGACGACTATTCTCTGGAAACACCATATATTTT. This translates into CASSQDLVGRLFSGNTIYF.